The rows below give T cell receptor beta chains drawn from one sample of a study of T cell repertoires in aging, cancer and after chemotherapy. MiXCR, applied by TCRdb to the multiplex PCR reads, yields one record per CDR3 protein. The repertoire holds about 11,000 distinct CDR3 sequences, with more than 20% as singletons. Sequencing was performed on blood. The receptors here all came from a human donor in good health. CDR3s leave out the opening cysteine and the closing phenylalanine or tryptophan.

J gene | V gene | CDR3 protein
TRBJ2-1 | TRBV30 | AWSSGTGSNEQF
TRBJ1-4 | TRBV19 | ASSSKGSRVGGEKLF
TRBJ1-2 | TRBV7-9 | ASSLEDNYGYT
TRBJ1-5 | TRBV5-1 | ASSLGDGGNQPQH
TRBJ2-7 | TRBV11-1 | ASSRLDRSYEQY
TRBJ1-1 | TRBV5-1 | ASSLNMEAEAF
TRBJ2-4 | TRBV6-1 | ASSFRVAKNIQY
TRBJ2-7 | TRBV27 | ASSLRPGRSYEQY
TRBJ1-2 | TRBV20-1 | SARDWGNYGYT
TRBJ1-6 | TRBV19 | ASSLTGTSPLH
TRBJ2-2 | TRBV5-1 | ASSFQGVANTGELF
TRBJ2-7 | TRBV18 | ASSPQGDHEQY
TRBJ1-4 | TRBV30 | AWSVGLSNEKLF
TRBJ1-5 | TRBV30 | AWSVQVGGQPQH
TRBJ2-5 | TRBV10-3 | AISESGHQETQY
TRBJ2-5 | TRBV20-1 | SAITGQGALETQY
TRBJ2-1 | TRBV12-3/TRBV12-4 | ASSQGTGGNEQF
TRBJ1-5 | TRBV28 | ASSYDRSSNQPQH
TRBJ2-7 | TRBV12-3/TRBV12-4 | AGGYGQGAYEQY
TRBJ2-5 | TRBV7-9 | ASSQTAGDKETQY
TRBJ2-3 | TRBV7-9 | ASSFRIGAPDTQY
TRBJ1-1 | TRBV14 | ASSPSGSREAF
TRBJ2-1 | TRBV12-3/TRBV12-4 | ASRRQGLSNEQF
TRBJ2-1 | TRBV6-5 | ASRAWGSDNEQF
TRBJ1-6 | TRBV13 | ASTHGTGLSPLH
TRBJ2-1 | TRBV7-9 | ASSLIFGGLNEQF
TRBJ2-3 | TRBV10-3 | AISAVSADTQY
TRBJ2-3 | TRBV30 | AWSRGGTSTDTQY
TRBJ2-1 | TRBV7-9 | ASTPAYIYNEQF
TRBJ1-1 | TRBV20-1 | SAPLGLNTEAF
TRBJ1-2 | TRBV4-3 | ASSHPHGGFIYPYGYT
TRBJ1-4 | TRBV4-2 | ASSQERTGGINEKLF
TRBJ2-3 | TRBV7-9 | ASSLTSGPTGDTQY
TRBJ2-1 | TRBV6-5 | ASSYSRTSGGHYNEQF
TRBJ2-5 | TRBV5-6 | ASNIDRDGRETQY
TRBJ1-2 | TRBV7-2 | ASSLGPGSYGYT
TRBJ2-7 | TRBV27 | ASRPGSSYEQY
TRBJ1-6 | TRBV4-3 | ASSQGTYNSPLH
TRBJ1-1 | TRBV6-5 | ASSSWREENTEAF
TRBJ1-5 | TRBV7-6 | ASSPGGRGQPQH
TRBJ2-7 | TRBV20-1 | SARGGTYEQY
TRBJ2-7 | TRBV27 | ASRTGQGPYYEQY
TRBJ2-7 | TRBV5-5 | ASSHLAGQGSYEQY
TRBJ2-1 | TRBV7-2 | ASSPRVGQTSGGMDEQF
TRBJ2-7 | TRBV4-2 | ASSQEGGGPYEQY
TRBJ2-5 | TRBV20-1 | SARHRRETQY
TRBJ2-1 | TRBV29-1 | SAQRGAGSNNEQF
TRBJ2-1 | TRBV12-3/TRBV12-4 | ASSFDGEYNEQF
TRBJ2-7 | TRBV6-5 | ASSRGNYEQY
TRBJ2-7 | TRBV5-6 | ASSLNHYEQY
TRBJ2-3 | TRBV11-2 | ASSLATDTQY
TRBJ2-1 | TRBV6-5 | ASSRGNEQF
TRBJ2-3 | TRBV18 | ASLPPSGDTQY
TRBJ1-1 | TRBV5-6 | ASSFDLNTEAF
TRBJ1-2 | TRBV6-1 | ASSDFRTGMIYGYT
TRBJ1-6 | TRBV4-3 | ASSLRGRNSPLH
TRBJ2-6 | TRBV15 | ATRGFWGDGANVLT
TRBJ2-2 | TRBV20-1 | SAPTPSGGKTGELF